This T cell receptor beta chain was sequenced during a study of blood T cell repertoires in COVID-19. In the original processing: Reference gene primer amplification yielded estimated nucleated cell counts. Libraries were prepared by immunoSEQ multiplex PCR; TCRdb keeps only in-frame clonotypes and omits some of them. The V and J calls and clone size come from that table; D and trimming were worked out from the DNA. The data contain around 100,000 clones, over 75% of them singletons. CDR3 length: 13 residues. V was trimmed by 4 bases and J by 3 bases, leaving 10 bases between them. Germline values: CDR1 SGHDT, CDR2 YYEEEE.

J is TRBJ1-1 and V is TRBV5-6, with D uncertain. This receptor was taken from a man aged 45 to 65 with acute or convalescent COVID-19. The sample comprised peripheral blood. CDR3 protein: CASSPARYTEAFF. CDR3 in DNA: TGTGCCAGCAGCCCCGCCAGGTACACTGAAGCTTTCTTT.